The present entry profiles one TCR beta chain with its context. Its target is unknown. The time point: inflamed ileum from the surgical specimen. Trimming stripped 8 bases from V and 0 bases from J, with 11 bases between. The CDR3 has 14 residues. The germline CDR1 and CDR2 sequences are MNHNS and SASEGT. The data were obtained in a study of T cell repertoires in ileal Crohn's disease. Background on the study: Operated complications were stricturing disease (roughly 60%) and penetrating disease (39%).

The method was immunoSEQ multiplex PCR; TCRdb's version includes in-frame clones alone and lacks a portion of them. The sample records 15,000 to 20,000 clones, 76% being singletons. Study findings and constraints: Mucosal expansions were suggested to be mainly CD8 T cells. Compared with non-smokers, active smokers at surgery showed more clonal expansions.

J is TRBJ1-3 and V is TRBV6-1; D possibly corresponds to TRBD1 (5 bases). Sequenced sample: ileal tissue. This sequence originates from an adult with Crohn's disease. CDR3 in DNA: TGTGCCAGCGGCGGTGACAGCTCTGGAAACACCATATATTTT. Translated: CASGGDSSGNTIYF.